This TCR beta chain was found in a study of control samples from healthy donors and cancer patients. TCRdb's table, derived via immunoSEQ multiplex PCR, lists solely in-frame clones and lacks some. This table holds roughly 220,000 clones, around 94% found once. The CDR3 is 10 residues long. V was clipped by 7 bases and J by 7 bases, with 10 bases between them. From germline, CDR1 is SQVTM and CDR2 ANQGSEA. The sequence was obtained from a man in his forties or fifties in good health. The material sequenced was blood. The rearrangement joins TRBV29-1 to TRBJ1-1; D is possibly TRBD1 (5 bases). For the CDR3, the DNA is TGCAGCGCTGGGACGAATGAAGCTTTCTTT. The encoded protein is CSAGTNEAFF.